This T cell receptor beta chain came from a study of CD8+ T cells in alopecia areata. Study-level results: Sharing of TCRs across patients appeared less clear than in mice, possibly for HLA-related reasons. Researchers report lesional scalp, most notably alopecia totalis/universalis, outstripped normal scalp in clonality.

RNA was extracted and reverse transcribed into cDNA as the sequencing template. Produced via immunoSEQ multiplex PCR; TCRdb's table is partial and in-frame only. The table lists about 200,000 clones, 45% to 70% of them singletons. Sorting separated CD4+ and CD8+ T cells out of PBMCs. CDR1 and CDR2 from the germline V gene are SGHRS and YFSETQ. The CDR3 is made up of 15 amino acids. The V end lost 7 bases, the J end lost 4 bases, and 20 bases lay between the germline ends. This clone was observed a handful of times. The target antigen is unknown. Input material: CD8+ T cells sorted from blood. This chain joins TRBV5-1 and TRBJ2-5; D remains ambiguous. This TCR was recovered from a human donor in good health. The CDR3 DNA is TGCGCCAGCTCCGGATCTTTAGCCATGGCAGAGACCCAGTACTTC. As protein: CASSGSLAMAETQYF.